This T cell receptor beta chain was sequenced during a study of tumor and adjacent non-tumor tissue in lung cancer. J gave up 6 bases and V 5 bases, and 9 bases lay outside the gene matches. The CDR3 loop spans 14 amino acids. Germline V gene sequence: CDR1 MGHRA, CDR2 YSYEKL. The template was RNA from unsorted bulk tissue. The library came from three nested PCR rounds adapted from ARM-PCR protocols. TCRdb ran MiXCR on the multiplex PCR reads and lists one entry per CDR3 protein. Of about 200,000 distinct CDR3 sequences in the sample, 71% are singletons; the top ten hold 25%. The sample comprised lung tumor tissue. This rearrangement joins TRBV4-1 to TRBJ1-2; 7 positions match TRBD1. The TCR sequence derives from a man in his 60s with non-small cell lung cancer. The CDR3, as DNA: TGCGCCAGCAGCGCGACAGGGCAGGAGAATGGCTACACCTTC. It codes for CASSATGQENGYTF.